This TCR beta chain is drawn from a study of T cells after yellow fever vaccination. General study findings and limits: Abundant clonotypes (contaminants from the bulk population) could be present in FACS-sorted repertoires. A weaker but faster secondary response was observed, peaking on day 5 versus 15.

Germline CDR1 reads SGHTA; CDR2 reads FQGNSA. The CDR3 runs to 15 residues. Trimming removed 1 base at V and 6 bases at J, with 16 bases between. MiXCR, run by TCRdb on the 5' RACE reads, gives a single entry per CDR3 protein. Of 500,000 to 650,000 distinct CDR3 sequences in the sample, about a sixth were seen once. The table lists this clonotype with a few counts. Antigen unknown. Sequencing used PBMCs, obtained about 5 days after the first yellow fever vaccination. The sequence came from a man younger than 35 who received the YFV17D yellow fever vaccine. V usage is TRBV7-2 and J usage is TRBJ2-7; TRBD1 or TRBD2 may be the D gene (6 bases each). The CDR3 is CASSLDGGLPREQYF. CDR3 bases: TGTGCCAGCAGCTTAGACGGGGGCCTACCTCGCGAGCAGTACTTC.